This T cell receptor (beta chain) was obtained from a study of blood T cell repertoires in COVID-19. Study-wide context: Samples taken during acute and convalescent COVID-19 were collected in the United States, Italy and Spain. T cells, B-cell-depleted T cells, or PBMCs supplied cDNA or gDNA.

In the study's own analysis: Reference gene primer amplification yielded estimated nucleated cell counts. The table came from immunoSEQ multiplex PCR; TCRdb's copy has only in-frame clones and leaves some out. The D gene and trimming were derived from the DNA, and the V and J assignments and clone size from that table. The sample shows approximately 230,000 clones, about nine tenths of them seen only once. The CDR3 is 15 amino acids. Germline V CDR1 and CDR2: SEHNR, FQNEAQ (reference sequence). Deletions cut 3 bases from V and 3 bases from J, with 15 bases between. In Cohort 3, a recovered donor had either two negative PCRs, clearance, or symptom resolution.

This TCR was sampled from a man younger than 35 who had recovered from COVID-19. The sequenced material came from PBMCs or T cells enriched from blood (not recorded which). The chain joins TRBV7-9 to TRBJ2-7, with a weak D call TRBD2 (6 bases). CDR3: CASSFLSGVVYEQYF. The DNA for the CDR3 is TGTGCCAGCAGCTTCTTATCGGGAGTGGTCTACGAGCAGTACTTC.